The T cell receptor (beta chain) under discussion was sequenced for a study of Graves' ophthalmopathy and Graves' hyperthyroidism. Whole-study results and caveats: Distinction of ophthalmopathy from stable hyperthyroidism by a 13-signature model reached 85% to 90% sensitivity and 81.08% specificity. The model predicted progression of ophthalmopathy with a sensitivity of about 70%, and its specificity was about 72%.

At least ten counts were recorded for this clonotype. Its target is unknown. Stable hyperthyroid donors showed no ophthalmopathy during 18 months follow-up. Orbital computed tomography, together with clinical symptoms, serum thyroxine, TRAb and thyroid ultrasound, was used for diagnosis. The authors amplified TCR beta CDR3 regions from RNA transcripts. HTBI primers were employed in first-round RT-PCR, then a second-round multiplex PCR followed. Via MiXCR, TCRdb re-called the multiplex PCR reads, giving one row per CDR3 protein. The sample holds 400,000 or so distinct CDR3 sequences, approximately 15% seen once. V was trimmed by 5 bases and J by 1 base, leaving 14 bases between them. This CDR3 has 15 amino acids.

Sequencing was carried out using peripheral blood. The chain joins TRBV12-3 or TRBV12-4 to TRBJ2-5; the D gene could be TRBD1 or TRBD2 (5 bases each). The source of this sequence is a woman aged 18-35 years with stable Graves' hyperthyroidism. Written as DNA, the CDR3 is TGTGCCAGCAGTAGAGGGGATAGGTCCCAAGAGACCCAGTACTTC. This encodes CASSRGDRSQETQYF.